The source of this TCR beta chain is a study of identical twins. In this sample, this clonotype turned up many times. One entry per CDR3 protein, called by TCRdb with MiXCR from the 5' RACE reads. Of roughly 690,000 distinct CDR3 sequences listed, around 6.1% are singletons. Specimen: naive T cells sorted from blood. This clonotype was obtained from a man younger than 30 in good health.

CDR3: CASSPLIRQETQYF. The CDR3 bases are TGTGCCAGCAGCCCCCTGATTCGCCAAGAGACCCAGTACTTC. The chain carries TRBV28 and TRBJ2-5; no reliable D call. This CDR3 contains 14 residues. CDR1 and CDR2 (germline): MDHEN, SYDVKM. The V gene lost 6 bases and the J gene lost 1 base, with 12 bases spanning the gap.